This T cell receptor beta chain was retrieved from a study of blood T cell repertoires in COVID-19 (dated by TCRdb to 2020 to 2021). Study-level background: Samples covering the acute and convalescent phases of COVID-19 were provided by collaborators in the United States, Italy and Spain. The material from the prospective study consisted of cDNA or gDNA derived from T cells, B-cell-depleted T cells, or PBMCs. The dataset comprised deeply sampled blood TCRbeta repertoires from subjects exposed to, actively infected with, or recovered from COVID-19. A freely available public database, intended as a resource for researchers studying the immune response to SARS-CoV-2, is where the repertoires were released. The samples were drawn from the first 160 participants of the ongoing ImmuneRACE study and from 950 to 1,500 subjects provided by 6 global collaborators. A de-identified subject ID, COVID-19 status, age in years and sex were almost always included in the sample metadata. Where HLA class I and class II types were available, the types were taken from metadata supplied by the sample provider, not from assay-based typing. On the study overall, not on this receptor specifically: Clinical and demographic metadata were provided uncurated, with the amount varying by source and participant.

Participants in the prospective study were enrolled through a virtual design, were aged 18 to 89 years, and lived in about 25 United States geographic areas. Cohort assignment in the prospective study relied on participant-reported clinical history from a screening survey and a study questionnaire. Recovered participants in ImmuneRACE Cohort 3 were defined by two consecutive negative NP/OP PCR tests, clearance by a healthcare professional, or resolution of symptoms. Mobile phlebotomists in the prospective study collected whole blood, serum and a nasopharyngeal or oropharyngeal swab from every participant. Over a roughly two-month period, participants in the prospective study had the option of providing additional blood draws and questionnaires. Prospective study blood samples were shipped either frozen or at room temperature before DNA extraction. The immunoSEQ Assay, a bias-controlled multiplex PCR, was used to amplify TCRbeta CDR3 regions from genomic DNA. On the authors' methods: Within the assay, amplification of reference gene primers was used to estimate how many nucleated cells each sample contained. To quantify the absolute abundance of each unique TCRbeta CDR3 rearrangement, sequence reads were collapsed and filtered. For each sample, productive Simpson clonality was calculated as the square root of Simpson's diversity index across productive rearrangements. The table was pulled from immuneACCESS by TCRdb, which kept in-frame rearrangements only. Such tables lose some clones; where checked, under half of the loss comes from unresolved V genes, and the rest has no known cause. V and J calls and clone size are as listed in that table; D and trimming were resolved from the DNA. The sample table contains fewer than 200,000 clones; only one count was recorded for 84% of them. Of the sample, roughly 12% falls within the top ten clones.

About this clone: Its antigen target is currently unknown. No quality values exist for individual bases; no much larger clone is one base distant.

The TCR was taken from a man aged 45-65 years who had recovered from COVID-19. Sequencing used PBMCs or T cells enriched from blood (not recorded which).

The nucleotide sequence reads TGCGCCAGCAGCCAGATAATCAGTACGACTAATGAAAAACTGTTTTTT. Its translation is CASSQIISTTNEKLFF. The chain is made from TRBV4-1 and TRBJ1-4; the D gene assignment is ambiguous. The CDR3 has 16 amino acids, counting the end cysteine and phenylalanine. Only the CDR3 portion is preserved as DNA: 48 bases, with reading frame beginning at the first base. The germline V gene specifies MGHRA as CDR1 and YSYEKL as CDR2. Between the V and J ends, shortened by 3 bases and 2 bases respectively, the junction contains 13 bases.